The present T cell receptor (beta chain) was sequenced within a study of T cell responses to AZD1222 COVID-19 vaccine. The study, taken as a whole, reports: Clonal diversity may have been underestimated in mostly white British donors. Only a handful of people who got AZD1222 tested seropositive at baseline.

The CDR3 consists of 14 residues. Per the germline V gene, CDR1 is SGHDT and CDR2 is YYEEEE. The germline V and J ends were trimmed by 3 bases and 1 base, with 8 bases remaining between them. The method was immunoSEQ multiplex PCR; TCRdb's version includes in-frame clones alone and lacks a portion of them. The sample records about 130,000 clones, more than 70% being singletons. About this clone itself: The antigen is not known.

V usage is TRBV5-6 and J usage is TRBJ1-5, with D unclear. Sequencing used peripheral blood, obtained on day 0 of AZD1222 vaccination. The sequence was obtained from an adult in good health. The CDR3, as DNA: TGTGCCAGCAGCTCCGGGCAGAGCAATCAGCCCCAGCATTTT. This encodes CASSSGQSNQPQHF.